The 19 T cell receptor beta chains reported below all come from one sample, sequenced in a study of blood T cell repertoires in COVID-19. Assay used: immunoSEQ multiplex PCR; TCRdb lists only in-frame clones, some missing. The top ten clones hold about 3.9% of a sample with roughly 150,000 clones, roughly nine tenths of them seen once. Specimen: peripheral blood. The receptors derive from a woman in her seventies with acute or convalescent COVID-19.

This chain connects TRBV4-2 to TRBJ1-1, with 8 bases fitting TRBD1. Trimming cost V 2 bases and J 1 base; bases outside gene matches: 6. The CDR3 covers 16 residues. In germline, CDR1 is LGHNA, CDR2 YNFKEQ. Written as DNA, the CDR3 is TGTGCCAGCAGCCAACCATTGACAGGGGAGAACACTGAAGCTTTCTTT. Its translation is CASSQPLTGENTEAFF.

The chain has TRBV29-1 and TRBJ1-5, with 8 bases that match TRBD1. CDR1 and CDR2 from the germline V gene are SQVTM and ANQGSEA. This CDR3 has 13 residues. The junction had 8 bases not matched to a gene; V was cut back by 6 bases and J by 7 bases. This chain's CDR3 is CSVRTGLGQPQHF. The CDR3 DNA follows: TGCAGCGTCAGGACAGGGTTAGGGCAGCCCCAGCATTTT.

The chain has TRBV7-2 and TRBJ2-1; no reliable D call. CDR3 length: 15 amino acids. V lost 5 bases, J lost 1 base, and 12 bases lay in between. Germline values: CDR1 SGHTA, CDR2 FQGNSA. The DNA of the CDR3 is TGTGCCAGCAGCCCCCGCCCAGGATCCTACAATGAGCAGTTCTTC. This codes for CASSPRPGSYNEQFF.

This chain joins TRBV9 and TRBJ1-3; no firm D call. Trimming pared 2 bases from V and 0 bases from J, leaving 12 bases between. Germline V CDR1 and CDR2: SGDLS, YYNGEE. This CDR3 contains 16 residues. CDR3 coding DNA: TGTGCCAGCAGCGTGGGCCCGGTTTACTCTGGAAACACCATATATTTT. It yields the protein CASSVGPVYSGNTIYF.

The chain employs TRBV29-1 and TRBJ2-3; D unresolved. Germline CDR1 reads SQVTM; CDR2 reads ANQGSEA. Trimming removed 7 bases at V and 2 bases at J, with 19 bases between. The CDR3 loop spans 15 amino acids. The CDR3 spells CSASSTPGYTDTQYF. In DNA, the CDR3 is TGCAGCGCTTCAAGTACACCAGGTTACACAGATACGCAGTATTTT.

This clone was counted once. The chain carries TRBV6-1 and TRBJ1-6, with D perhaps TRBD1 (5 bases). V was pared by 1 base and J by 0 bases, with 13 bases between. In germline, CDR1 is MNHNS, CDR2 SASEGT. This CDR3 has 18 amino acids. DNA of the CDR3: TGTGCCAGCAGTGAAGGCTCCCAGGGTCGCTCCTATAATTCACCCCTCCACTTT. This translates into CASSEGSQGRSYNSPLHF.

The chain couples TRBV15 to TRBJ2-1, with D hard to call. The germline V and J ends were trimmed by 3 bases and 4 bases, with 10 bases remaining between them. The CDR3 runs to 14 residues. In germline, CDR1 is LNHNV, CDR2 YYDKDF (reference sequence). CDR3 in DNA: TGTGCCACCAGCAGTGGAGCGAGTTACAATGAGCAGTTCTTC. Translation gives CATSSGASYNEQFF.

The chain is built from TRBV9 and TRBJ1-6; 10 bases align to TRBD1. The CDR3 consists of 17 residues. Germline V gene sequence: CDR1 SGDLS, CDR2 YYNGEE. V shed 3 bases, J shed 7 bases, and the junction held 10 bases outside the gene matches. CDR3 sequence: CASSAAGTGEANSPLHF. DNA for the CDR3: TGTGCCAGCAGCGCGGCTGGGACAGGGGAGGCCAATTCACCCCTCCACTTT.

The rearrangement uses TRBV28 and TRBJ1-1, with D tentatively TRBD1 (5 bases). V was pared by 1 base and J by 6 bases, with 9 bases between. The CDR3 totals 13 residues. In germline, CDR1 is MDHEN, CDR2 SYDVKM. The CDR3 nucleotides are TGTGCCAGCAGTTTATATCAGGGCGCTGAAGCTTTCTTT. As protein: CASSLYQGAEAFF.

This rearrangement joins TRBV6-5 to TRBJ2-2; D call uncertain. Germline V gives CDR1 MNHEY, CDR2 SVGAGI. The CDR3 extends over 13 amino acids. Trimming shortened V by 6 bases and J by 1 base, and 6 bases separated the two germline ends. In DNA form, the CDR3 reads TGTGCCAGCAGACCAGTGAACACCGGGGAGCTGTTTTTT. This encodes CASRPVNTGELFF.

This chain joins TRBV10-3 and TRBJ2-7; 11 bases are shared with TRBD1. J lost 7 bases, V lost 6 bases, and 11 bases had no gene match. The CDR3 is 15 amino acids. Germline V CDR1 and CDR2: ENHRY, SYGVKD. The CDR3 DNA reads TGTGCCATCAGAGAAGCCGGGACAGGGGGTTTAGAGCAGTACTTC. Protein product: CAIREAGTGGLEQYF.

The chain combines TRBV6-5 with TRBJ2-3; a possible D gene is TRBD1 (5 bases). Trimming removed 0 bases at V and 2 bases at J, with 9 bases between. Germline values: CDR1 MNHEY, CDR2 SVGAGI. The CDR3 extends over 15 amino acids. CDR3 in DNA: TGTGCCAGCAGTTACTCGGGGCGGCACACAGATACGCAGTATTTT. It codes for CASSYSGRHTDTQYF.

This rearrangement joins TRBV3-1 (or the pseudogene TRBV3-2) to TRBJ2-2; 11 nucleotides agree with TRBD2. The CDR3 loop spans 18 amino acids. The J segment lost 1 base and the V segment lost 0 bases, leaving 4 bases of the junction unmatched. Germline V lookup: CDR1 LGHDT, CDR2 YNNKEL (reference sequence). In DNA, the CDR3 is TGTGCCAGCAGCCAAGAAGGGCTAGCGGGGGGGAACACCGGGGAGCTGTTTTTT. Protein product: CASSQEGLAGGNTGELFF.

A single count supports this clone. The rearrangement uses TRBV30 and TRBJ1-6, with 7 nucleotides matching TRBD1. The germline gives CDR1 GTSNPN, CDR2 SVGIG (reference sequence). The CDR3 has 17 residues. V lost 2 bases to trimming and J lost 10 bases; unmatched junction nucleotides: 17. The CDR3 DNA is TGTGCCTGGAGTTTTGACAGACAGGGCATGGCGCGATCACCCCTCCACTTT. Translated: CAWSFDRQGMARSPLHF.

The genes are TRBV7-2 and TRBJ2-7; D is uncertain. Germline CDR1 SGHTA, CDR2 FQGNSA. The CDR3 sequence is 13 residues long. Trimming took off 3 bases at V and 3 bases at J, with 9 bases between the two ends. CDR3 residues: CASSFLLNYEQYF. CDR3 nucleotide sequence: TGTGCCAGCAGCTTTCTACTTAACTACGAGCAGTACTTC.

V and J are TRBV12-3 or TRBV12-4 and TRBJ2-7; TRBD1 matches at 7 bases. The CDR3 sequence is 11 residues long. V trimming: 4 bases; J trimming: 6 bases; junction bases outside the gene matches: 0. The CDR3 region is CASSSGGEQYF. Written as DNA, the CDR3 is TGTGCCAGCAGTTCAGGGGGCGAGCAGTACTTC.

V and J are TRBV5-4 and TRBJ2-7, with 11 bases matching TRBD2. This CDR3 comprises 15 residues. V lost 4 bases to trimming and J lost 4 bases; unmatched junction nucleotides: 7. In germline, CDR1 is SGHNT, CDR2 YYREEE (reference sequence). As DNA, the CDR3 is TGTGCCAGCAGCACCGTAACTAGCGGGGGTTACGAGCAGTACTTC. It specifies CASSTVTSGGYEQYF.

The J gene is TRBJ2-1, the V gene TRBV4-2; 15 bases fit TRBD2. Germline assignment: CDR1 LGHNA and CDR2 YNFKEQ. CDR3 size: 21 residues. The V gene end was trimmed by 4 bases and the J gene end by 3 bases; junction bases not matched to a gene: 16. CDR3 amino acids: CASSPFRRGLAGGHNYNEQFF. The CDR3 DNA sequence: TGTGCCAGCAGCCCATTCCGCCGGGGACTAGCGGGGGGACATAACTACAATGAGCAGTTCTTC.

This clone has just a few counts. The gene calls are TRBV18 and TRBJ2-3; no clear D gene. Looked up from germline, CDR1 is KGHSH and CDR2 is LQKENI. The V end was cut by 3 bases, the J end by 4 bases, with 8 bases between. This CDR3 region has 13 residues. CDR3 DNA sequence: TGTGCCAGCTCACCCCTCGTTTCAGATACGCAGTATTTT. Encoded protein: CASSPLVSDTQYF. Combining the CDR3 with reference TRBV18 and TRBJ2-3 gives the whole variable domain NAGVMQNPRHLVRRRGQEARLRCSPMKGHSHVYWYRQLPEEGLKFMVYLQKENIIDESGMPKERFSAEFPKEGPSILRIQQVVRGDSAAYFCASSPLVSDTQYFGPGTRLTVL.